The source of this T cell receptor (beta chain) is a study of chemoradiotherapy in HPV16-positive cancers. Across the study: Functional T-cell assays on a couple of HPV16-positive patients' cells defined candidate HPV-specific clones and common TCR motifs. Broader study findings: Candidate HPV-specific clones and E7-related TCR motifs grew in tumor during treatment.

This CDR3 contains 14 residues. Germline V gene sequence: CDR1 LGHNA, CDR2 YSLEER. Trimming cost V 4 bases and J 4 bases; bases outside gene matches: 4. Method: immunoSEQ multiplex PCR; TCRdb's copy keeps in-frame clones and lacks some. The data show 30,000 to 35,000 clones, around 89% seen once. This clone was observed a handful of times. The antigen is not known. The chain has TRBV4-3 and TRBJ2-1; 7 bases map to TRBD1. The specimen was blood, collected from a patient who underwent chemoradiotherapy. The clonotype comes from a human donor with HPV-associated anogenital cancer. The CDR3 DNA follows: TGCGCCAGCAGCCCCGGGACAGAGTACAATGAGCAGTTCTTC. Residues: CASSPGTEYNEQFF.